This T cell receptor (beta chain) emerged from a study of cytomegalovirus exposure and HLA in healthy donors. Concerning this clone itself: The sample contains more than one DNA sequence encoding this CDR3.

PCR was performed using 60 Vbeta and 13 Jbeta primers. Measured with immunoSEQ multiplex PCR; TCRdb has only the in-frame clones, and not every one. The profile covers about 160,000 clones, with approximately 84% appearing a single time and around 4.1% taken by the ten largest. The CDR3 length is 13 residues. V lost 3 bases and J 3 bases, leaving 8 bases between the germline ends. CDR1 is MNHEY, CDR2 SMNVEV, per germline (reference sequence). The chain couples TRBV27 to TRBJ1-1; D gene uncertain. This clonotype was obtained from a woman aged 50 to 60 in good health and CMV-seropositive. The sequencing input was PBMCs. This chain's CDR3 is CASSLPGDTEAFF. CDR3 DNA: TGTGCCAGCAGTTTGCCGGGAGACACTGAAGCTTTCTTT.